The subject of this entry is one T cell receptor (beta chain). The antigen remains unidentified. The data belong to a study of T cells in Graves' hyperthyroidism and ophthalmopathy. Study-level background: Staff took peripheral blood when the initial diagnosis was made, before any treatment began. Study results and limitations: Most expanded thyroid clonotypes above 0.001 also appeared in blood.

The investigators amplified TCR beta CDR3 regions from RNA transcripts. The TCR CDR3 was amplified in a first-round RT-PCR using the HTBI primer set. MiXCR, run by TCRdb on the multiplex PCR reads, gives a single entry per CDR3 protein. The repertoire holds about 640,000 distinct CDR3 sequences, with under 25% as singletons. Trimming at V came to 1 base and at J to 5 bases, leaving 10 bases not matched to a gene. This CDR3 region has 18 residues. CDR1 and CDR2 from the germline V gene are MGHRA and YSYEKL. Out of around 10 ml of fresh peripheral blood came the PBMCs. The sequenced sample consisted of blood. The genes are TRBV4-1 and TRBJ2-5, with 13 nucleotides matching TRBD2. This clonotype originated in a man aged 25-45 years with Graves' ophthalmopathy. The CDR3 spells CASSQVGPLAGGRETQYF. The DNA for the CDR3 is TGCGCCAGCAGCCAAGTGGGACCACTAGCGGGAGGGCGGGAGACCCAGTACTTC.